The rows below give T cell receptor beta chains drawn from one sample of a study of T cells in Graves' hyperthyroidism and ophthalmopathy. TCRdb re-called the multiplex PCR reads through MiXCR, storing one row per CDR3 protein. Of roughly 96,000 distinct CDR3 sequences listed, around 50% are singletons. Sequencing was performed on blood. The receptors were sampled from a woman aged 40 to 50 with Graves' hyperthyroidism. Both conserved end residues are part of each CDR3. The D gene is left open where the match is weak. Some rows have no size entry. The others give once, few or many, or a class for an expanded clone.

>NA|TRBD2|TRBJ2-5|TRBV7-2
TGTGCCAGCAGCTTGGTAGCGGGAGACCAGTACTTC
CASSLVAGDQYF
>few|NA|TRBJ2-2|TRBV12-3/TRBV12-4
TGTGCCAGCAGTTCCGGACGAGAGAACACCGGGGAGCTGTTTTTT
CASSSGRENTGELFF
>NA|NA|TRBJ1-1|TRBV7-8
TGTGCCAGCAGCTTAGTATGGGCGCAGGCGGGTGAAGCTTTCTTT
CASSLVWAQAGEAFF
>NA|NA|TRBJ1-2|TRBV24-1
TGTGCCACCAGTGATTTGAGGTTGGACGGCTCCTATGGCTACACCTTC
CATSDLRLDGSYGYTF
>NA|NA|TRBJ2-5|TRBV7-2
TGTGCCAGCAGCTTGGGGTGGAAAGAGACCCAGTACTTC
CASSLGWKETQYF
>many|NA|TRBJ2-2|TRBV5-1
TGCGCCAGCAGTCCCACCCGGGGGAACACCGGGGAGCTGTTTTTT
CASSPTRGNTGELFF
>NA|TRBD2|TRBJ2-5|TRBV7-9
TGTGCCAGCAGTTCAGGTCGACTAGCGGGAGCTGAGACCCAGTACTTC
CASSSGRLAGAETQYF
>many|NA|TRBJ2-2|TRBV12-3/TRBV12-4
TGTGCCAGCAGTTTTTATTCTGGGGAGCTGTTTTTT
CASSFYSGELFF
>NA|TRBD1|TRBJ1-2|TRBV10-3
TGTGCCATCGACAGGGGCTATGGCTACACCTTC
CAIDRGYGYTF
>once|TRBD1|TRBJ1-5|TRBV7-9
TGTGCCAGCAGCCCCCGGACAGGGGGGGAGCAGCCCCAGCATTTT
CASSPRTGGEQPQHF
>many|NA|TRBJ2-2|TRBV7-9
TGTGCCAGCAGCTCACAGGCGGGCTTGACCGGGGAGCTGTTTTTT
CASSSQAGLTGELFF
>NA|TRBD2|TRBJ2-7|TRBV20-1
TGCAGTGCTAGTTCCCTAGCGGGAGCCAGGAAGCAGTACTTC
CSASSLAGARKQYF
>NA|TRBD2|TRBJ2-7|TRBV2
TGTGCCAGCAGTGAGGGGTCCAGCGGGAGGGCCGCCTACGAGCAGTACTTC
CASSEGSSGRAAYEQYF
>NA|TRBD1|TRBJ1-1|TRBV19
TGTGCCAGTACCCGACAGGGGGTCTACACTGAAGCTTTCTTT
CASTRQGVYTEAFF
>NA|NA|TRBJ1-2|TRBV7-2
TGTGCCAGCAGCCAAGATCTTCGGGGACATGGCTACACCTTC
CASSQDLRGHGYTF
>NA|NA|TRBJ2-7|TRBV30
TGTGCCTGGAGGAGACAGGCACCCCCCTACGAGCAGTACTTC
CAWRRQAPPYEQYF
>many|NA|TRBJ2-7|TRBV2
TGTGCCAGCAGACACCCTTACGAGCAGTACTTC
CASRHPYEQYF
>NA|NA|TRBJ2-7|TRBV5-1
TGCGCCAGCAGCTTCCCGGGCCGCACAGGGGAGCAGTACTTC
CASSFPGRTGEQYF
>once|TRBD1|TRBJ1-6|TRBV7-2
TGTGCCAGCAGCCCTGGACAGGGGGGAAATTCACCCCTCCACTTT
CASSPGQGGNSPLHF
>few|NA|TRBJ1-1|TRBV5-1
TGCGCCAGCAGCTTGGCTTTCAGGGACTTTAGGACACCGAGGAACACTGAAGCTTTCTTT
CASSLAFRDFRTPRNTEAFF
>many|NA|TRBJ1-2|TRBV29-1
TGCAGCGTTGAAGGGTCGGGGGTTAGTGGCTACACCTTC
CSVEGSGVSGYTF
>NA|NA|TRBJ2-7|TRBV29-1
TGCAGCGTTGCCCCAGGCGGCTCCTACGAGCGGTACTTT
CSVAPGGSYERYF
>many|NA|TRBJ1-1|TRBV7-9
TGTGCCAGCAGCGGCAGGGCAAAGAACACTGAAGCTTTCTTT
CASSGRAKNTEAFF
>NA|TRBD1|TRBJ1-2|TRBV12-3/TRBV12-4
TGTGCCAGCAGCCCGGGACGGGACAGAAGTCATGGCTACACCTTC
CASSPGRDRSHGYTF
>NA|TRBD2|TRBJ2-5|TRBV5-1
TGCGCCAGCAGCGCGGGACTAGCGGGAGTAAATAGAGAGACCCAGTACTTC
CASSAGLAGVNRETQYF
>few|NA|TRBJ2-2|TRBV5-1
TGCGCCAGCAGCTTGGTCTCCGGAGCGAACACCGGGGAGCTGTTTTTT
CASSLVSGANTGELFF
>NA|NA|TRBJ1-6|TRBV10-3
TGTGCCAGCAGCTTAGGAGTGGCCTCCCCCCTCCACTTT
CASSLGVASPLHF